The 9 T cell receptor beta chains below were found in one sample sequenced in a study of blood T cell repertoires in COVID-19. Libraries were prepared by immunoSEQ multiplex PCR; TCRdb keeps only in-frame clonotypes and omits some of them. The sample has 130,000 to 150,000 clones, about four fifths seen once. Source material: peripheral blood. Receptors were obtained from a man aged 70-80 years who had recovered from COVID-19.

The chain uses TRBV6-2 or TRBV6-3 and TRBJ1-2; 7 bases match TRBD1. CDR3 length: 13 residues. Germline values: CDR1 MNHEY, CDR2 SVGEGT. Losses at the gene ends were 6 bases for V and 8 bases for J; bases not matched to a gene: 9. For the CDR3, the DNA is TGTGCCAGCAGCCAAAGACAGGGCGGAGGCTACACCTTC. Protein product: CASSQRQGGGYTF.

V usage is TRBV18 and J usage is TRBJ2-1; tentatively, D is TRBD1 (6 bases). This CDR3 is 13 amino acids long. CDR1 KGHSH and CDR2 LQKENI come from the germline V gene. V lost 4 bases and J lost 8, with 12 bases in between. The CDR3: CASSHSKGDEQFF. CDR3 DNA sequence: TGTGCCAGCTCACACTCTAAGGGGGATGAGCAGTTCTTC. The variable domain in full, completed from reference TRBV18 and TRBJ2-1, reads NAGVMQNPRHLVRRRGQEARLRCSPMKGHSHVYWYRQLPEEGLKFMVYLQKENIIDESGMPKERFSAEFPKEGPSILRIQQVVRGDSAAYFCASSHSKGDEQFFGPGTRLTVL.

This chain uses TRBV4-1 with TRBJ2-1, with TRBD1 matching 11 bases. After removal of 1 base from V and 6 bases from J, the junction contained 2 bases not matched to a gene. The germline V gene encodes CDR1 MGHRA and CDR2 YSYEKL. This CDR3 region has 15 residues. In DNA form, the CDR3 reads TGCGCCAGCAGCCAAGGGACAGGGGGCTTCAATGAGCAGTTCTTC. Its protein product is CASSQGTGGFNEQFF.

The rearrangement joins TRBV6-5 to TRBJ1-5; no clear D gene. The CDR3 totals 13 residues. The V gene's germline CDR1 is MNHEY and CDR2 SVGAGI. The ends were cut back, 4 bases at V and 6 bases at J, with 10 bases in the middle. The CDR3 is CASSSDKSQPQHF. CDR3 nucleotides: TGTGCCAGCAGTTCCGATAAGAGTCAGCCCCAGCATTTT.

The chain is built from TRBV27 and TRBJ1-1; a possible D gene is TRBD1 (6 bases). Deletions cut 2 bases from V and 4 bases from J, with 8 bases between. The CDR3 sequence is 13 residues long. Germline-derived CDR1 and CDR2 are MNHEY and SMNVEV (reference sequence). This chain's CDR3 is CASSLAGATEAFF. CDR3 in DNA: TGTGCCAGCAGTTTAGCGGGGGCCACTGAAGCTTTCTTT.

The chain has TRBV12-3 or TRBV12-4 and TRBJ2-5; D is uncertain. This CDR3 is 12 amino acids long. V was trimmed by 7 bases and J by 1 base, leaving 7 bases between them. The CDR3 DNA reads TGTGCCAGCACTACCCCCCAAGAGACCCAGTACTTC. Amino acid sequence: CASTTPQETQYF.

This clone appeared once. The V call is TRBV5-5, the J call TRBJ2-2, with 12 bases identical to TRBD2. CDR1 SGHKS and CDR2 YYEKEE come from the germline V gene (reference sequence). The CDR3 contains 16 residues. The ends lost 3 bases at V and 3 bases at J; junction bases unmatched: 3. In nucleotides, the CDR3 is TGTGCCAGCAGCTCCGGACTAGCGGGATACACCGGGGAGCTGTTTTTT. Residues: CASSSGLAGYTGELFF. Full variable domain (missing parts from reference TRBV5-5 and TRBJ2-2): DAGVTQSPTHLIKTRGQQVTLRCSPISGHKSVSWYQQVLGQGPQFIFQYYEKEERGRGNFPDRFSARQFPNYSSELNVNALLLGDSALYLCASSSGLAGYTGELFFGEGSRLTVL.

J is TRBJ1-5 and V is TRBV19; TRBD1 agrees at 9 bases. Losses at the gene ends were 7 bases for V and 0 bases for J; bases not matched to a gene: 7. The CDR3 loop spans 16 amino acids. CDR1 and CDR2 (germline): LNHDA, SQIVND (reference sequence). The CDR3 DNA follows: TGTGCCAGTACCCGACAGGGGGGAAATAGCAATCAGCCCCAGCATTTT. Its translation is CASTRQGGNSNQPQHF.

The genes are TRBV11-2 and TRBJ1-5; TRBD1 might be the D (6 bases). The germline V gene has CDR1 SGHAT and CDR2 FQNNGV. There are 17 residues in the CDR3. V was trimmed by 5 bases and J by 3 bases, leaving 20 bases between them. CDR3 amino acids: CASSTKTQGTSNQPQHF. CDR3 in DNA: TGTGCCAGCAGCACGAAGACCCAGGGGACCTCCAATCAGCCCCAGCATTTT.